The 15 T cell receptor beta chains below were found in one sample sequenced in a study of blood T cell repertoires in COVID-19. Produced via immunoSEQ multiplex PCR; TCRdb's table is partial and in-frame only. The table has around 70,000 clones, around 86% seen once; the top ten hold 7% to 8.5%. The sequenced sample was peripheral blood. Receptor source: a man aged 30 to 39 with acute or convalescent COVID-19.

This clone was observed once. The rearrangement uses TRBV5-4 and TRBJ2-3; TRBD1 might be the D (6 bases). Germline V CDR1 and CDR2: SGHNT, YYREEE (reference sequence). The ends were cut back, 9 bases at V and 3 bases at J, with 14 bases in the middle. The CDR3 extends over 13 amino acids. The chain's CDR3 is CATSPQGTDTQYF. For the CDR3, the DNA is TGTGCCACCTCGCCTCAGGGGACAGATACGCAGTATTTT.

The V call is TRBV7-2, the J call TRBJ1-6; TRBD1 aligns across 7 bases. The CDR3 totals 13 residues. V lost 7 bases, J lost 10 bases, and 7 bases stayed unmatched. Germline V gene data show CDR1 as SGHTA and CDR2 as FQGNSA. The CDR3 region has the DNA TGTGCCAGCACTGAAGGGGGCTTATCACCCCTCCACTTT. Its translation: CASTEGGLSPLHF.

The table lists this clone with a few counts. CDR3 residues: CASKDQDRETRDSPLHF. In nucleotides, the CDR3 is TGCGCCAGCAAGGACCAGGACAGAGAAACTAGAGATTCACCCCTCCACTTT. V is TRBV10-1 and J is TRBJ1-6, with D possibly matching TRBD1 (6 bases). The CDR3 contains 17 residues. CDR1 WNHNN and CDR2 SYGVQD come from the germline V gene (reference sequence). The V and J ends lost 7 bases and 8 bases respectively, with 24 bases between them.

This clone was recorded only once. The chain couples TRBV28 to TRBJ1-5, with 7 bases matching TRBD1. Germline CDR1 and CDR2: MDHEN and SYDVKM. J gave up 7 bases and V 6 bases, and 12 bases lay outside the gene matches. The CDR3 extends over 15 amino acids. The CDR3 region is CASSAADRVAQPQHF. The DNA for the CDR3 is TGTGCCAGCAGCGCGGCAGACAGGGTGGCCCAGCCCCAGCATTTT.

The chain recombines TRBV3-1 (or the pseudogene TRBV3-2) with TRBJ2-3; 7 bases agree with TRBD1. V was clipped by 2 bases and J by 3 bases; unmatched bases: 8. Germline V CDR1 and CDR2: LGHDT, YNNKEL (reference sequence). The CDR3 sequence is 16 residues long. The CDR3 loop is CASSQWGQQGTDTQYF. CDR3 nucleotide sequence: TGTGCCAGCAGCCAATGGGGACAACAGGGGACAGATACGCAGTATTTT.

In nucleotides, the CDR3 is TGTGCCAGTAGTACGACAGGGGGCGGCCTTGATACGCAGTATTTT. It encodes CASSTTGGGLDTQYF. The chain uses TRBV19 and TRBJ2-3, with 10 bases fitting TRBD1. This CDR3 has 15 residues. The V and J ends lost 4 bases and 6 bases, in that order; junction bases with no gene match: 7. Germline CDR1 LNHDA, CDR2 SQIVND (reference sequence).

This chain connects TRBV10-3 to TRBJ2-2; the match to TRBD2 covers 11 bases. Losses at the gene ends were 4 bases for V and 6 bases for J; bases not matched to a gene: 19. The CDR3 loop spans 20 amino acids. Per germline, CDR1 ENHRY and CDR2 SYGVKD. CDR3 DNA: TGTGCCATCAGTGGCACCACACCGACTAGCGGGAAAGGGCCTGCCGGGGAGCTGTTTTTT. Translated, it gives CAISGTTPTSGKGPAGELFF.

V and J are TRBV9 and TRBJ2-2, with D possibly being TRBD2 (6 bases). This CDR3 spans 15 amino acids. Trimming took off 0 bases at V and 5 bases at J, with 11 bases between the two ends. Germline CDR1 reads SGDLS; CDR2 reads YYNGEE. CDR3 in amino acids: CASSVGLEITGELFF. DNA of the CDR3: TGTGCCAGCAGCGTAGGACTAGAGATAACCGGGGAGCTGTTTTTT.

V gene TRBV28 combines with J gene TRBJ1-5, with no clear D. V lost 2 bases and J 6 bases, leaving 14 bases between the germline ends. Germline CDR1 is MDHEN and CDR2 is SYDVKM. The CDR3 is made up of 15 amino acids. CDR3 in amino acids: CASSLAGRGGQPQHF. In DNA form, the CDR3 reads TGTGCCAGCAGTTTAGCCGGGAGAGGAGGTCAGCCCCAGCATTTT.

The CDR3 region has the DNA TGTGCCAGCAGCCAAGGCACAACAGATACGCAGTATTTT. It encodes CASSQGTTDTQYF. This chain joins TRBV4-2 and TRBJ2-3; D gene ambiguous. V was cut by 1 base and J by 3 bases, with 5 bases left in between. Germline lookup yields CDR1 LGHNA and CDR2 YNFKEQ. This CDR3 comprises 13 residues.

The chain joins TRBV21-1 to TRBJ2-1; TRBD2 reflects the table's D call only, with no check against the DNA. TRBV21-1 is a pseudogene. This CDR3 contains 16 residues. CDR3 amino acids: CASSKGPWRLYNEQFF. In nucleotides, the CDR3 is TGTGCCAGCAGCAAAGGGCCTTGGCGGCTCTACAATGAGCAGTTCTTC.

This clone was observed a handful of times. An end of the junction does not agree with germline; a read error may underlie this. The CDR3 here is CSGGNYNEQFF. As DNA, the CDR3 is TGTTCGGGCGGGAACTACAATGAGCAGTTCTTC. The J gene is TRBJ2-1, the V gene TRBV10-2; D perhaps matches TRBD2 (6 bases). CDR3 length: 11 residues. From germline, CDR1 is WSHSY and CDR2 SAAADI.

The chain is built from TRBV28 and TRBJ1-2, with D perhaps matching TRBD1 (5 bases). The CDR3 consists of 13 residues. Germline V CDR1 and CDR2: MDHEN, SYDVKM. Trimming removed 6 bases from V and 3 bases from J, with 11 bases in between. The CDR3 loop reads CASSPGGDYGYTF. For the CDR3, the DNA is TGTGCCAGCAGCCCCGGAGGGGACTATGGCTACACCTTC.

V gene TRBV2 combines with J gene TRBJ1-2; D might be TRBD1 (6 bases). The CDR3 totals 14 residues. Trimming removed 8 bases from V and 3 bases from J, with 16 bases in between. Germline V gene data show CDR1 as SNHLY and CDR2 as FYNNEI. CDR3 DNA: TGTGCCAGCGGCAGGGGAGCTTCGGACTATGGCTACACCTTC. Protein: CASGRGASDYGYTF.

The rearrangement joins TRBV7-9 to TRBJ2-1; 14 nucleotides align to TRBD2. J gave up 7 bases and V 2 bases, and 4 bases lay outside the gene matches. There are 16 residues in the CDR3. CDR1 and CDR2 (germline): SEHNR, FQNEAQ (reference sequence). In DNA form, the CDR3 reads TGTGCCAGCAGCTTATCGGGACTAGCGGGGGTTAATGAGCAGTTCTTC. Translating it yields CASSLSGLAGVNEQFF. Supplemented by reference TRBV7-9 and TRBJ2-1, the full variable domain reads DTGVSQNPRHKITKRGQNVTFRCDPISEHNRLYWYRQTLGQGPEFLTYFQNEAQLEKSRLLSDRFSAERPKGSFSTLEIQRTEQGDSAMYLCASSLSGLAGVNEQFFGPGTRLTVL.